The 29 T cell receptor beta chains presented below share a single source sample, sequenced in a study of early T cells in non-severe SARS-CoV-2 infection. TCRdb fed the 5' RACE reads into MiXCR, producing one record per CDR3 protein. The sample holds about 20,000 distinct CDR3 sequences, 3% to 4% seen once. What was sequenced was whole blood. These receptors came from an adult who was a healthcare worker with PCR-confirmed SARS-CoV-2 infection or an uninfected control (not recorded which).

This clonotype was seen repeatedly, ten times or more. The rearrangement joins TRBV9 to TRBJ2-2, with D hard to call. V lost 0 bases and J lost 3, with 3 bases in between. The CDR3 runs to 13 residues. Germline V CDR1 and CDR2: SGDLS, YYNGEE. CDR3 in DNA: TGTGCCAGCAGCGTAGCGGACACCGGGGAGCTGTTTTTT. This translates into CASSVADTGELFF.

The J gene is TRBJ1-2, the V gene TRBV20-1, with D possibly being TRBD1 (6 bases). Trimming took 0 bases from V and 4 from J, leaving 12 bases between them. CDR3 size: 14 residues. Germline V gives CDR1 DFQATT, CDR2 SNEGSKA (reference sequence). CDR3 amino acids: CSARDQRTAYGYTF. CDR3 bases: TGCAGTGCTAGAGATCAGCGGACAGCCTATGGCTACACCTTC.

Many counts were recorded for this clonotype. The gene calls are TRBV30 and TRBJ2-1; D is perhaps TRBD2 (6 bases). CDR1 GTSNPN and CDR2 SVGIG come from the germline V gene (reference sequence). The V end was cut by 2 bases, the J end by 7 bases, with 6 bases between. The CDR3 is 11 residues long. CDR3 coding DNA: TGTGCCTGGAGTCGGGGGAATGAGCAGTTCTTC. Protein sequence: CAWSRGNEQFF.

This clonotype was counted only a few times. The chain employs TRBV30 and TRBJ2-1; TRBD1 or TRBD2 may be the D gene (6 bases each). Germline CDR1 is GTSNPN and CDR2 is SVGIG (reference sequence). CDR3 length: 12 residues. The V gene lost 2 bases and the J gene lost 9 bases, with 11 bases spanning the gap. The CDR3 DNA sequence: TGTGCCTGGAGTAGGGGGGATGGTGAGCAGTTCTTC. Translated, it gives CAWSRGDGEQFF.

This clonotype has a count of ten or more. The chain combines TRBV6-2 or TRBV6-3 with TRBJ1-5; TRBD1 agrees at 9 bases. The germline V gene encodes CDR1 MNHEY and CDR2 SVGEGT. This CDR3 is 14 amino acids long. V lost 10 bases, J lost 1 base, and 5 bases stayed unmatched. The CDR3 here is CATTGGRSNQPQHF. The CDR3 DNA sequence: TGTGCCACCACAGGGGGCCGGAGCAATCAGCCCCAGCATTTT.

The sample holds a few counts of this clonotype. This chain joins TRBV5-8 and TRBJ1-1; 7 bases line up with TRBD1. Germline CDR1 is SGHTS and CDR2 is YDEGEE. V shed 8 bases, J shed 1 base, and the junction held 5 bases outside the gene matches. The CDR3 has 13 amino acids. As DNA, the CDR3 is TGTGCCAGTCTCTGGGACAGGAACACTGAAGCTTTCTTT. It codes for CASLWDRNTEAFF.

The sample holds many counts of this clonotype. V is TRBV3-1 and J is TRBJ1-2; D gene ambiguous. CDR1 LGHDT and CDR2 YNNKEL come from the germline V gene (reference sequence). The CDR3 runs 12 residues. Trimming shortened V by 5 bases and J by 5 bases, and 9 bases separated the two germline ends. The chain's CDR3 is CASSDDPYGYTF. CDR3 DNA: TGTGCCAGCAGCGACGACCCGTATGGCTACACCTTC.

This clonotype was counted at least ten times. The chain couples TRBV24-1 to TRBJ1-5, with D possibly matching TRBD1 (5 bases). V dropped 4 bases and J dropped 4 bases, with 10 bases sitting between them. The CDR3 has 14 residues. Per the germline V gene, CDR1 is KGHDR and CDR2 is SFDVKD. CDR3 sequence reads: CATSDPGQNQPQHF. The CDR3 coding sequence is TGTGCCACCAGTGACCCCGGACAAAATCAGCCCCAGCATTTT.

This clonotype showed up many times. The chain employs TRBV20-1 and TRBJ1-1; no firm D call. Germline values: CDR1 DFQATT, CDR2 SNEGSKA (reference sequence). The CDR3 spans 14 residues. Trimming stripped 2 bases from V and 3 bases from J, with 13 bases between. In DNA form, the CDR3 reads TGCAGTGCTAGAAACCTTCAACAGTACACTGAAGCTTTCTTT. This translates into CSARNLQQYTEAFF.

This clonotype occurred many times. V and J are TRBV5-8 and TRBJ2-3, with D possibly being TRBD2 (6 bases). CDR3 size: 16 residues. Germline V gives CDR1 SGHTS, CDR2 YDEGEE. V lost 5 bases to trimming and J lost 0 bases, with 16 bases between them. CDR3 loop: CASSGGSGASTDTQYF. The DNA of the CDR3 is TGTGCCAGCAGTGGGGGGTCGGGAGCGAGCACAGATACGCAGTATTTT.

This clonotype showed up many times. The V call is TRBV29-1, the J call TRBJ2-1; TRBD1 agrees at 8 bases. CDR1 and CDR2 (germline): SQVTM, ANQGSEA. The CDR3 has 15 amino acids. V dropped 6 bases and J dropped 3; count of bases not matched to a gene: 10. The CDR3 DNA is TGCAGCGTGCTGAAGGGGACAGGTTACTACAATGAGCAGTTCTTC. Translated: CSVLKGTGYYNEQFF.

This clonotype came up many times. The chain combines TRBV20-1 with TRBJ2-2; a weak D match, TRBD1 (6 bases). The CDR3 has 14 residues. V was trimmed by 3 bases and J by 6 bases, leaving 14 bases between them. Germline V CDR1 and CDR2: DFQATT, SNEGSKA (reference sequence). CDR3 loop: CSARRQVQSGELFF. CDR3 coding DNA: TGCAGTGCTAGGCGACAGGTTCAGTCCGGGGAGCTGTTTTTT.

Relative to its sample, this clonotype is medium-sized. J is TRBJ2-3 and V is TRBV29-1; TRBD2 aligns across 7 bases. The CDR3 is 12 amino acids. The germline gives CDR1 SQVTM, CDR2 ANQGSEA. With 3 bases clipped from V and 8 bases from J, the junction kept 5 bases outside the gene matches. The CDR3 sequence is CSVEASGGTQYF. The CDR3 DNA reads as TGCAGCGTTGAGGCTAGCGGCGGTACGCAGTATTTT.

In this sample, this clonotype turned up many times. The V and J genes are TRBV12-3 or TRBV12-4 and TRBJ2-3; 13 nucleotides agree with TRBD2. Trimming took 1 base from V and 2 from J; bases not matched to a gene: 3. The CDR3 has 17 residues. The CDR3 loop reads CASSLDGLAGATDTQYF. The CDR3 region has the DNA TGTGCCAGCAGTTTAGACGGACTAGCGGGGGCCACAGATACGCAGTATTTT.

At least ten counts were recorded for this clonotype. The rearrangement uses TRBV6-5 and TRBJ1-4, with 8 bases identical to TRBD1. CDR1 is MNHEY and CDR2 is SVGAGI in the germline V gene. V shed 4 bases and J 8 bases; nucleotides not matched to a gene: 9. The CDR3 spans 15 residues. CDR3 coding DNA: TGTGCCAGCAGTTCTTCTACAGGGGGGGGAGAAAAACTGTTTTTT. Its protein product is CASSSSTGGGEKLFF.

Relative to its sample, this clonotype is large. This sequence joins TRBV24-1 and TRBJ2-1; D is perhaps TRBD1 or TRBD2 (5 bases each). Trimming cost V 10 bases and J 2 bases, with 14 bases left between them. From germline, CDR1 is KGHDR and CDR2 SFDVKD. The CDR3 is 14 residues long. The DNA of the CDR3 is TGTGCCACGAGGGACGGCGCGACCTACAATGAGCAGTTCTTC. This gives the protein CATRDGATYNEQFF.

This clonotype showed up just a few times. The chain combines TRBV19 with TRBJ2-1; the D is unclear. The CDR3 consists of 12 residues. CDR1 LNHDA and CDR2 SQIVND come from the germline V gene (reference sequence). V was pared by 2 bases and J by 10 bases, with 9 bases between. The CDR3 bases are TGTGCCAGTAGTATAAGTAGCAGCGAGCAGTTCTTC. The encoded protein is CASSISSSEQFF.

This clonotype appeared a few times. The rearrangement joins TRBV7-3 to TRBJ2-2; D tentatively reads TRBD1 or TRBD2 (5 bases each). CDR1 SGHTA and CDR2 FQGTGA come from the germline V gene. The CDR3 length is 14 residues. V was trimmed by 3 bases and J by 4 bases, leaving 9 bases between them. The CDR3 DNA is TGTGCCAGCAGCTTGTGGGGGTCCACCGGGGAGCTGTTTTTT. Translation: CASSLWGSTGELFF. The whole variable domain, remainder taken from reference TRBV7-3 and TRBJ2-2, is GAGVSQTPSNKVTEKGKYVELRCDPISGHTALYWYRQSLGQGPEFLIYFQGTGAADDSGLPNDRFFAVRPEGSVSTLKIQRTERGDSAVYLCASSLWGSTGELFFGEGSRLTVL.

This clonotype was counted at least ten times. The chain links TRBV19 to TRBJ2-4, with 7 nucleotides matching TRBD1. Germline V CDR1 and CDR2: LNHDA, SQIVND (reference sequence). The CDR3 totals 19 residues. The trim removed 5 bases at V and 1 base at J, leaving 17 bases unmatched. DNA for the CDR3: TGTGCCAGTAGTTTCGACAGGGTGAACCTTCGTGGGGCCAAAAACATTCAGTACTTC. This sequence encodes CASSFDRVNLRGAKNIQYF.

This clonotype has at least ten counts. The chain links TRBV15 to TRBJ1-1; D is unclear. Germline V CDR1 and CDR2: LNHNV, YYDKDF (reference sequence). V was shortened by 0 bases and J by 6 bases, with 8 bases between the two germline ends. The CDR3 covers 13 residues. The CDR3 protein is CATSRDAGAEAFF. The CDR3 DNA is TGTGCCACCAGCAGAGATGCGGGAGCTGAAGCTTTCTTT. The whole variable domain, remainder taken from reference TRBV15 and TRBJ1-1, is DAMVIQNPRYQVTQFGKPVTLSCSQTLNHNVMYWYQQKSSQAPKLLFHYYDKDFNNEADTPDNFQSRRPNTSFCFLDIRSPGLGDTAMYLCATSRDAGAEAFFGQGTRLTVV.

Within the sample, this clonotype is medium-sized. The rearrangement links TRBV27 to TRBJ1-1; D not certain. Trimming removed 0 bases at V and 1 base at J, with 9 bases between. There are 15 residues in the CDR3. Looked up from germline, CDR1 is MNHEY and CDR2 is SMNVEV (reference sequence). Here the CDR3 reads CASSLSAGWNTEAFF. CDR3 nucleotide sequence: TGTGCCAGCAGTTTATCTGCAGGATGGAACACTGAAGCTTTCTTT.

At least ten counts were recorded for this clonotype. This chain uses TRBV24-1 with TRBJ1-2; 8 nucleotides agree with TRBD1. The CDR3 spans 14 residues. V dropped 5 bases and J dropped 4; count of bases not matched to a gene: 5. Germline assignment: CDR1 KGHDR and CDR2 SFDVKD. The CDR3 DNA reads as TGTGCCACCAGTGCCAGACAGGGGACCTATGGCTACACCTTC. Translated: CATSARQGTYGYTF.

Ten or more counts support this clonotype. The chain couples TRBV11-2 to TRBJ2-5; maybe TRBD1 (6 bases). CDR3 size: 13 residues. Germline V CDR1 and CDR2: SGHAT, FQNNGV. The V gene lost 6 bases and the J gene lost 1 base, with 9 bases spanning the gap. The CDR3 here is CASSRQVQETQYF. For the CDR3, the DNA is TGTGCCAGCAGTAGACAGGTCCAAGAGACCCAGTACTTC.

This clonotype has ten or more counts. This chain connects TRBV3-1 to TRBJ2-1, with D possibly being TRBD1 (6 bases). The length of the CDR3 is 12 residues. Trimming cost V 6 bases and J 4 bases, with 7 bases left between them. From germline, CDR1 is LGHDT and CDR2 YNNKEL (reference sequence). The CDR3 nucleotides are TGTGCCAGCAGAGGGGGATACAATGAGCAGTTCTTC. It encodes CASRGGYNEQFF.

Many counts were recorded for this clonotype. The V and J genes are TRBV7-6 and TRBJ1-4, with TRBD1 matching over 9 bases. CDR1 and CDR2 from the germline V gene are SGHVS and FNYEAQ. The CDR3 is made up of 16 amino acids. Trimming removed 1 base from V and 7 bases from J; junction bases left unmatched: 7. CDR3 DNA: TGTGCCAGCAGCTTAGGGACAGGGGTATCGGGTGAAAAACTGTTTTTT. The encoded protein is CASSLGTGVSGEKLFF.

The table lists this clonotype with many counts. This chain links TRBV20-1 with TRBJ2-1; D is possibly TRBD2 (6 bases). CDR1 and CDR2 from the germline V gene are DFQATT and SNEGSKA (reference sequence). The CDR3 length is 18 residues. V lost 0 bases, J lost 3 bases, and 21 bases lay in between. In DNA form, the CDR3 reads TGCAGTGCTAGAGATCGGGACTCACCCTTTGGCTACTACAATGAGCAGTTCTTC. The encoded protein is CSARDRDSPFGYYNEQFF.

The sample holds many counts of this clonotype. The chain has TRBV12-3 or TRBV12-4 and TRBJ2-1; the match to TRBD2 covers 9 bases. The CDR3 is made up of 17 amino acids. Germline trimming cut 5 bases from V and 5 bases from J; bases unmatched to any gene: 13. The CDR3 DNA is TGTGCCAGCAGTACGACGACCCTAGCGGGACGGCACAATGAGCAGTTCTTC. This translates into CASSTTTLAGRHNEQFF.

This clonotype has a count of ten or more. V gene TRBV25-1 combines with J gene TRBJ2-1, with D maybe TRBD1 (5 bases). The CDR3 has 12 residues. Trimming left V 9 bases short and J 8 bases short, with 14 bases between. The V gene's germline CDR1 is MGHDK and CDR2 SYGVNS. CDR3 amino acids: CASTLWGDEQFF. Here the CDR3 DNA reads TGTGCCAGTACTTTATGGGGCGATGAGCAGTTCTTC.

In this sample, this clonotype turned up many times. The rearrangement links TRBV5-4 to TRBJ1-2, with D hard to call. Germline CDR1 is SGHNT and CDR2 is YYREEE (reference sequence). Trimming left V 3 bases short and J 8 bases short, with 20 bases between. CDR3 length equals 15 residues. The CDR3 DNA reads TGTGCCAGCAGCTCGATCGGACTTGTCTTGAAGGGCTACACCTTC. Its translation: CASSSIGLVLKGYTF. Using reference TRBV5-4 and TRBJ1-2 for the parts outside the CDR3, the full variable domain is ETGVTQSPTHLIKTRGQQVTLRCSSQSGHNTVSWYQQALGQGPQFIFQYYREEENGRGNFPPRFSGLQFPNYSSELNVNALELDDSALYLCASSSIGLVLKGYTFGSGTRLTVV.